Below are 25 T cell receptor beta chains sequenced from a single sample in a study of early T cells in non-severe SARS-CoV-2 infection. TCRdb passed the 5' RACE reads through MiXCR, listing each CDR3 protein once. The profile covers about 67,000 distinct CDR3 sequences, with about 9.9% appearing a single time and less than 5% taken by the ten largest. The sample was whole blood. The source of these receptors is an adult who was a healthcare worker with PCR-confirmed SARS-CoV-2 infection or an uninfected control (not recorded which).

This clonotype was observed many times. This chain links TRBV15 with TRBJ2-1; D might be TRBD1 or TRBD2, each matching 5 bases. The CDR3 runs 17 residues. With 0 bases removed from V and 3 bases from J, the gap between germline ends came to 15 bases. Germline lookup yields CDR1 LNHNV and CDR2 YYDKDF (reference sequence). CDR3 sequence: CATSRDRGGLVYNEQFF. Here the CDR3 DNA reads TGTGCCACCAGCAGAGATCGGGGCGGGCTGGTCTACAATGAGCAGTTCTTC.

This clonotype has at least ten counts. V gene TRBV30 combines with J gene TRBJ1-6; 11 nucleotides match TRBD1. Germline values: CDR1 GTSNPN, CDR2 SVGIG (reference sequence). The CDR3 is made up of 14 amino acids. V shed 4 bases and J 10 bases; nucleotides not matched to a gene: 6. CDR3 bases: TGTGCCTGGATTCAAGGGACAGGGGGATCACCCCTCCACTTT. Amino acids: CAWIQGTGGSPLHF. Complete variable domain (other parts from reference TRBV30 and TRBJ1-6): SQTIHQWPATLVQPVGSPLSLECTVEGTSNPNLYWYRQAAGRGLQLLFYSVGIGQISSEVPQNLSASRPQDRQFILSSKKLLLSDSGFYLCAWIQGTGGSPLHFGNGTRLTVT.

The chain recombines TRBV20-1 with TRBJ2-7, with D tentatively TRBD1 (5 bases). The V gene's germline CDR1 is DFQATT and CDR2 SNEGSKA (reference sequence). This CDR3 spans 13 amino acids. V lost 5 bases, J lost 6 bases, and 17 bases lay in between. The CDR3 bases are TGCAGTGCTCCTCCCGGGCAGGGCCGCGAGCAGTACTTC. This encodes CSAPPGQGREQYF.

This clonotype was observed at least ten times. The chain links TRBV12-3 or TRBV12-4 to TRBJ2-7, with 14 positions matching TRBD2. J was trimmed by 2 bases and V by 2 bases; bases with no gene match: 5. The CDR3 has 17 residues. The CDR3 nucleotides are TGTGCCAGCAGTTTACCATCGGGACTAGCGGGGGCCTACGAGCAGTACTTC. It encodes CASSLPSGLAGAYEQYF.

With regard to this clonotype: One junction end does not reproduce the germline sequence, and a read error may be involved. The V call is TRBV9, the J call TRBJ2-7; 13 bases align to TRBD2. The CDR3 length is 18 residues. Germline V lookup: CDR1 SGDLS, CDR2 YYNGEE. CDR3 sequence (DNA): TGTGCCAGCAGTCTACCGGGACTAGCGGGGAGAAGAGCCTACGAGCTGTACTTC. It yields the protein CASSLPGLAGRRAYELYF.

The chain couples TRBV2 to TRBJ2-4, with unresolved D. Trimming shortened V by 2 bases and J by 0 bases, and 14 bases separated the two germline ends. CDR1 is SNHLY, CDR2 FYNNEI, per germline. The CDR3 is 17 residues long. The CDR3 DNA is TGTGCCAGCAGTGAAAGCCAGATAGTCCTAGCCAAAAACATTCAGTACTTC. This gives the protein CASSESQIVLAKNIQYF.

In this sample, this clonotype turned up many times. Germline and junction disagree at one end, which may indicate a read error. The V gene is TRBV5-4, the J gene TRBJ1-2, with TRBD1 matching 8 bases. Germline V gives CDR1 SGHNT, CDR2 YYREEE (reference sequence). The CDR3 totals 12 residues. DNA of the CDR3: TGTGCCAGCAGTTTGGACAGGGAGGGCTACACCTTC. Translating gives CASSLDREGYTF.

The chain is built from TRBV7-3 and TRBJ2-3; no clear D. This CDR3 has 14 amino acids. V was pared by 1 base and J by 6 bases, with 11 bases between. The germline CDR1 and CDR2 sequences are SGHTA and FQGTGA. As DNA, the CDR3 is TGTGCCAGCAGCTTAAGCTCCGAAGGGGATACGCAGTATTTT. Amino acid sequence: CASSLSSEGDTQYF.

This clonotype has only a few counts. This chain links TRBV20-1 with TRBJ2-5; D uncertain. Germline-derived CDR1 and CDR2 are DFQATT and SNEGSKA (reference sequence). Trimming removed 2 bases at V and 5 bases at J, with 6 bases between. The CDR3 length is 11 residues. The chain's CDR3 is CSARMGETQYF. The CDR3 DNA reads TGCAGTGCTAGAATGGGGGAGACCCAGTACTTC.

This chain uses TRBV7-9 with TRBJ1-2, with 10 bases matching TRBD1. Trimming at V came to 7 bases and at J to 0 bases, leaving 11 bases not matched to a gene. The CDR3 loop spans 17 amino acids. Germline CDR1 is SEHNR and CDR2 is FQNEAQ (reference sequence). The CDR3 here is CASTPPGQGNPNYGYTF. CDR3 coding DNA: TGTGCCAGCACGCCCCCGGGACAGGGGAATCCTAACTATGGCTACACCTTC.

As regards this clonotype: At one of its ends the junction is not consistent with the germline gene, which may arise from a read error. The rearrangement uses TRBV30 and TRBJ2-3; D not resolved. This CDR3 comprises 17 residues. Germline CDR1 reads GTSNPN; CDR2 reads SVGIG (reference sequence). CDR3 in DNA: TGTGCCTCGAGTGTTCTGTCGAGGTTCACTAGCACAGATACGCAGTATTTT. Protein sequence: CASSVLSRFTSTDTQYF.

This clonotype was seen repeatedly, ten times or more. The genes are TRBV20-1 and TRBJ1-1, with a possible D match to TRBD1 (5 bases). Trimming removed 3 bases from V and 4 bases from J, with 18 bases in between. Germline V CDR1 and CDR2: DFQATT, SNEGSKA (reference sequence). This CDR3 comprises 15 residues. The CDR3 is CSARRLHGRGTEAFF. Written as DNA, the CDR3 is TGCAGTGCTAGGAGACTTCATGGAAGGGGCACTGAAGCTTTCTTT.

This clonotype was observed many times. The V gene is TRBV29-1, the J gene TRBJ2-1; 12 bases map to TRBD2. V gave up 5 bases and J gave up 0 bases; unmatched junction bases: 11. Germline CDR1 is SQVTM and CDR2 is ANQGSEA. The CDR3 runs to 18 residues. CDR3: CSVRDLAGGPFSYNEQFF. As DNA, the CDR3 is TGCAGCGTTCGCGATCTAGCGGGAGGGCCATTCTCCTACAATGAGCAGTTCTTC.

J is TRBJ2-7 and V is TRBV3-1; tentative D call: TRBD1 (6 bases). The CDR3 runs 14 residues. Germline V CDR1 and CDR2: LGHDT, YNNKEL (reference sequence). With 4 bases removed from V and 2 bases from J, the gap between germline ends came to 12 bases. The CDR3 loop is CASSRPDRTYEQYF. In DNA, the CDR3 is TGTGCCAGCAGCCGTCCAGACAGGACCTACGAGCAGTACTTC.

The CDR3 loop is CASSVRASNQPQHF. The CDR3 DNA follows: TGTGCCAGCAGTGTTAGGGCTAGCAATCAGCCCCAGCATTTT. V is TRBV2 and J is TRBJ1-5, with unresolved D. Germline V gene sequence: CDR1 SNHLY, CDR2 FYNNEI. V was cut by 4 bases and J by 0 bases, with 7 bases left in between. CDR3 length: 14 residues.

This clonotype was detected ten times or more. The V gene is TRBV7-2, the J gene TRBJ2-1; no clear D gene. Trimming took off 1 base at V and 10 bases at J, with 14 bases between the two ends. Germline V gene data show CDR1 as SGHTA and CDR2 as FQGNSA. CDR3 length: 14 amino acids. CDR3 in DNA: TGTGCCAGCAGCTTAGATATGAGTGGCCGGGAGCAGTTCTTC. Translated, it gives CASSLDMSGREQFF.

In this sample, this clonotype turned up many times. J is TRBJ2-7 and V is TRBV28; D is possibly TRBD1 (5 bases). The CDR3 has 14 residues. With 7 bases removed from V and 4 bases from J, the gap between germline ends came to 17 bases. Germline V gives CDR1 MDHEN, CDR2 SYDVKM. CDR3 protein: CASTAPAGLYEQYF. CDR3 DNA: TGTGCCAGCACAGCCCCGGCAGGGCTGTACGAGCAGTACTTC.

Ten or more counts support this clonotype. CDR3 region: CASSAGLVNTEAFF. Written as DNA, the CDR3 is TGTGCCAGCAGCGCCGGTTTAGTGAACACTGAAGCTTTCTTT. The rearrangement uses TRBV2 and TRBJ1-1; D uncertain. CDR1 is SNHLY, CDR2 FYNNEI, per germline. CDR3 length: 14 residues. V was clipped by 6 bases and J by 0 bases, with 11 bases between them.

V gene TRBV6-5 combines with J gene TRBJ2-7; D remains ambiguous. V dropped 3 bases and J dropped 5 bases, with 8 bases sitting between them. The CDR3 is 12 residues long. Germline V lookup: CDR1 MNHEY, CDR2 SVGAGI. The CDR3 nucleotides read TGTGCCAGCAGTTATTCTGGGGACGAGCAGTACTTC. It specifies CASSYSGDEQYF.

This clonotype appeared a few times. DNA of the CDR3: TGTGCCAGCAGCTTAGCACTGACAGGGATTGGGGAGCAGTACTTC. It translates to CASSLALTGIGEQYF. This chain joins TRBV11-3 and TRBJ2-7; TRBD1 aligns across 7 bases. Per the germline V gene, CDR1 is SGHNT and CDR2 is YENEEA. The ends lost 1 base at V and 7 bases at J; junction bases unmatched: 10. This CDR3 is built from 15 residues.

This clonotype was seen repeatedly, ten times or more. The rearrangement links TRBV6-5 to TRBJ2-1, with 13 bases fitting TRBD2. The CDR3 consists of 16 residues. Per germline, CDR1 MNHEY and CDR2 SVGAGI. The ends lost 5 bases at V and 6 bases at J; junction bases unmatched: 7. CDR3: CASSLTSGGASNEQFF. CDR3 coding DNA: TGTGCCAGCAGTCTAACTAGCGGGGGGGCCTCCAATGAGCAGTTCTTC.

This rearrangement joins TRBV7-2 to TRBJ1-2; 7 nucleotides line up with TRBD1. Germline V gives CDR1 SGHTA, CDR2 FQGNSA. This CDR3 has 16 amino acids. V shed 2 bases, J shed 8 bases, and the junction held 14 bases outside the gene matches. Written as DNA, the CDR3 is TGTGCCAGCAGCTTAACCACTTTAGCCTCCAGGGGGGGCTACACCTTC. Encoded protein: CASSLTTLASRGGYTF.

The chain uses TRBV2 and TRBJ1-2; 12 bases align to TRBD1. The CDR3 loop spans 14 amino acids. The germline gives CDR1 SNHLY, CDR2 FYNNEI. V lost 7 bases to trimming and J lost 4 bases; unmatched junction nucleotides: 4. DNA of the CDR3: TGTGCCAGCACCGGGACAGGGGGCATCTATGGCTACACCTTC. Encoded protein: CASTGTGGIYGYTF.

This clonotype was counted ten times or more. V gene TRBV2 combines with J gene TRBJ2-1; TRBD1 agrees at 7 bases. J gave up 6 bases and V 7 bases, and 12 bases lay outside the gene matches. The CDR3 extends over 15 amino acids. CDR1 and CDR2 (germline): SNHLY, FYNNEI. CDR3 DNA: TGTGCCAGCAAAGGGGGCGTCCCGCGGGTCAATGAGCAGTTCTTC. It codes for CASKGGVPRVNEQFF.

This clonotype was recorded at least ten times. The genes are TRBV6-5 and TRBJ2-7; D gene unclear. There are 14 residues in the CDR3. CDR1 and CDR2 from the germline V gene are MNHEY and SVGAGI. The V gene lost 0 bases and the J gene lost 5 bases, with 11 bases spanning the gap. CDR3 nucleotides: TGTGCCAGCAGTTACTCTAGCTCCGGCCACGAGCAGTACTTC. It is translated as CASSYSSSGHEQYF.